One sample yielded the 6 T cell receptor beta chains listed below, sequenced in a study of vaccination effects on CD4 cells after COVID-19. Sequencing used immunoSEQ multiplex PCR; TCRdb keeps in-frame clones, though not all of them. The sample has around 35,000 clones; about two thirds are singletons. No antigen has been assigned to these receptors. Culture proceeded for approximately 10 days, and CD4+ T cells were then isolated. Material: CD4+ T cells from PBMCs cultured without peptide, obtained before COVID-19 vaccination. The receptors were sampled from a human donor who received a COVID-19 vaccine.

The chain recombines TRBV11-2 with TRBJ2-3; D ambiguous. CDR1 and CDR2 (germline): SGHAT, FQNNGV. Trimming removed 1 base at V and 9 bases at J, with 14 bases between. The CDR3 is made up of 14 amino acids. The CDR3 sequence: CASSLGLTEATQYF. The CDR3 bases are TGTGCCAGCAGCTTAGGCCTCACCGAGGCGACGCAGTATTTT.

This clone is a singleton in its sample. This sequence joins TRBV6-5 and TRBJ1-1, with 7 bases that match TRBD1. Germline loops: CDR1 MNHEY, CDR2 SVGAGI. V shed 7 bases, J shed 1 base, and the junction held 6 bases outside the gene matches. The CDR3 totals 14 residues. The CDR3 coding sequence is TGTGCCAGCACCTTGGGACAGCCGAACACTGAAGCTTTCTTT. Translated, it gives CASTLGQPNTEAFF.

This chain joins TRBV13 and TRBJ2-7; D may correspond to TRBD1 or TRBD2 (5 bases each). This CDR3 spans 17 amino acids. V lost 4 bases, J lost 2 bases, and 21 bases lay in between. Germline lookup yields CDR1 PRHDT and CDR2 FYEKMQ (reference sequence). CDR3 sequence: CASSSSAPRGRTYEQYF. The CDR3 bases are TGTGCCAGCAGCTCCTCCGCCCCGAGGGGCAGAACCTACGAGCAGTACTTC.

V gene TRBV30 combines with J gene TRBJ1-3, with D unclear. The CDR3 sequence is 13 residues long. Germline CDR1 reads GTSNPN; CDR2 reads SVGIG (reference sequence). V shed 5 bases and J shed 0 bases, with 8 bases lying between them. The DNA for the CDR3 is TGTGCCTGGGGCGCGAACTCTGGAAACACCATATATTTT. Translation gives CAWGANSGNTIYF.

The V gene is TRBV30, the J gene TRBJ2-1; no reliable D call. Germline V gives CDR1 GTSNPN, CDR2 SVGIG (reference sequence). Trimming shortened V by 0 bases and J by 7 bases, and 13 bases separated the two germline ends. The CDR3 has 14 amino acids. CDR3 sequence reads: CAWSVGWGRNEQFF. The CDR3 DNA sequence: TGTGCCTGGAGTGTTGGTTGGGGTAGGAATGAGCAGTTCTTC.

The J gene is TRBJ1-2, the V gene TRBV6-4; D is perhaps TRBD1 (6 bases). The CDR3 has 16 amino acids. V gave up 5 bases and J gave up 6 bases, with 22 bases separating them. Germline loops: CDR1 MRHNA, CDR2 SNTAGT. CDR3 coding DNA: TGTGCCAGCAGTCAAGAAATTGTGGCAGGGGCTAATGGCTACACCTTC. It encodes CASSQEIVAGANGYTF.